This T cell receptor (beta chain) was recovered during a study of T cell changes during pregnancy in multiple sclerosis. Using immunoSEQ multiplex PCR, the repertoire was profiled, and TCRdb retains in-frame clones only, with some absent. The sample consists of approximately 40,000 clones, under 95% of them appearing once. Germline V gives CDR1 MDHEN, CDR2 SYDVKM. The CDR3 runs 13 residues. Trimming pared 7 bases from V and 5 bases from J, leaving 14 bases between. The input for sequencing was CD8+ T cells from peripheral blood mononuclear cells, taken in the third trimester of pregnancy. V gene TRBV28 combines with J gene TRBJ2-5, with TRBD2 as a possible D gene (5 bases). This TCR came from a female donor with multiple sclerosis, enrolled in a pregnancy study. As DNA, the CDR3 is TGTGCCAGCAAGGACCTTCGGAGGGAGACCCAGTACTTC. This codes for CASKDLRRETQYF.